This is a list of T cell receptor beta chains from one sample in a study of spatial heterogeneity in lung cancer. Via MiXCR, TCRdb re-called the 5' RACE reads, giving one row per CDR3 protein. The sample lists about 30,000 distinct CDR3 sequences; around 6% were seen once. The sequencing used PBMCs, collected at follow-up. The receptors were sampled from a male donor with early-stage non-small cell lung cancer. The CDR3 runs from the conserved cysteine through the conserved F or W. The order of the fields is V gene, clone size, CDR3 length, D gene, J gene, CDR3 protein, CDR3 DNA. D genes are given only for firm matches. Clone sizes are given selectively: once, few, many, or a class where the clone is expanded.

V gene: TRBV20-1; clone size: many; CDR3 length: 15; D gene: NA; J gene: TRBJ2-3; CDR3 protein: CSATVPGRSGDTQYF; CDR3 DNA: TGCAGTGCCACCGTCCCGGGACGGAGTGGTGATACGCAGTATTTT
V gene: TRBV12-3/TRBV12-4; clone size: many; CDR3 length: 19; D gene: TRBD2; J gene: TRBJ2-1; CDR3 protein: CASSPTRLAGASSYNEQFF; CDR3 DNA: TGTGCCAGCAGCCCGACGAGGCTAGCGGGAGCTTCCTCCTACAATGAGCAGTTCTTC
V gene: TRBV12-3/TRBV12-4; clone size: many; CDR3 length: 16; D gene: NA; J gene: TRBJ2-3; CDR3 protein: CASSPTPSSGADTQYF; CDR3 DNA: TGTGCCAGCAGTCCAACCCCTAGTTCCGGAGCAGATACGCAGTATTTT
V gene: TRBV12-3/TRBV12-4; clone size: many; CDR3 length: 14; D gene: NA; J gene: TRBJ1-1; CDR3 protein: CASSLRDGAYEAFF; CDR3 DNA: TGTGCCAGCAGTCTCCGGGACGGTGCCTATGAAGCTTTCTTT
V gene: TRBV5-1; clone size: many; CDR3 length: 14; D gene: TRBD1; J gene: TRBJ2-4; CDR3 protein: CASSFLTGERLQYF; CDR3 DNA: TGCGCCAGCAGCTTCCTGACAGGGGAACGCCTTCAGTACTTC
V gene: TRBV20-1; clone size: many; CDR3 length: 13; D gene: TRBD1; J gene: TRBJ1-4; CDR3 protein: CSARTGVNEKLFF; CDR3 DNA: TGCAGTGCCAGGACAGGGGTTAATGAAAAACTGTTTTTT
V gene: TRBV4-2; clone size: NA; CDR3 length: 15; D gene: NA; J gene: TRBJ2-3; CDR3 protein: CASSQGTRRTDTQYF; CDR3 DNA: TGTGCCAGCAGCCAAGGGACCCGGCGGACAGATACGCAGTATTTT
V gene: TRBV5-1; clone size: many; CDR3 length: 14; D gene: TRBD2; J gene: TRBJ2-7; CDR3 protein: CASSPGLAGDEQYF; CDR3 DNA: TGCGCCAGCAGCCCTGGACTAGCGGGGGACGAGCAGTACTTC
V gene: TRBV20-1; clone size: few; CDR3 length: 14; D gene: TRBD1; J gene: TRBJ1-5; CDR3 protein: CSARDSNSNQPQHF; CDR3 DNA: TGCAGTGCCAGGGACAGCAATAGCAATCAGCCCCAGCATTTT
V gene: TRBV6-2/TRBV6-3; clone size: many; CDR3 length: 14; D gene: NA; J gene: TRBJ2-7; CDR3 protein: CASNKWGGSHEQYF; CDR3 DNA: TGTGCCAGCAATAAATGGGGCGGTTCGCACGAGCAGTACTTC
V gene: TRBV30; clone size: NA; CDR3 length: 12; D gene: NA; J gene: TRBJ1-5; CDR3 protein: CAWSWGDQPQHF; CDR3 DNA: TGTGCCTGGAGTTGGGGGGATCAGCCCCAGCATTTT
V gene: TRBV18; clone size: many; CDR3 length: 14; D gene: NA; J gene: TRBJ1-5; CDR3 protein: CASSQGTNNQPQHF; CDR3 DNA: TGTGCCAGCTCACAGGGGACAAACAATCAGCCCCAGCATTTT
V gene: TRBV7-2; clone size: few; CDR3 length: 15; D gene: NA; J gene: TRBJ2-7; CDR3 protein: CASSPRGVTGIEQYF; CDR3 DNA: TGTGCCAGCAGCCCCAGAGGGGTGACAGGCATAGAGCAGTACTTC
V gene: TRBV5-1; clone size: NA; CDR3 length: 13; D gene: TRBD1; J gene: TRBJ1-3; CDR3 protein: CASSWGQGNTIYF; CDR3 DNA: TGCGCCAGCAGCTGGGGACAGGGAAACACCATATATTTT
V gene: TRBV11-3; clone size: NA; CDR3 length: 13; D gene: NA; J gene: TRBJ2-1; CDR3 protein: CASSFRLQGEQFF; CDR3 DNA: TGTGCCAGCAGCTTCCGACTTCAGGGAGAGCAGTTCTTC
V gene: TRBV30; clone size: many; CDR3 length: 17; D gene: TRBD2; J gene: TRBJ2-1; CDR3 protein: CAWSVPPLAGYQNEQFF; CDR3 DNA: TGTGCCTGGAGTGTACCTCCGTTAGCGGGATACCAAAATGAGCAGTTCTTC
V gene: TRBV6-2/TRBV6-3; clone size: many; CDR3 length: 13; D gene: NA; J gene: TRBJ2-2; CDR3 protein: CASSYQDTGELFF; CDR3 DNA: TGTGCCAGCAGTTACCAGGACACCGGGGAGCTGTTTTTT
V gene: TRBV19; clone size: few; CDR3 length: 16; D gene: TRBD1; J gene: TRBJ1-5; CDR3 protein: CASSLTWGQVNQPQHF; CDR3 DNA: TGTGCCAGTAGTCTCACTTGGGGACAGGTAAATCAGCCCCAGCATTTT
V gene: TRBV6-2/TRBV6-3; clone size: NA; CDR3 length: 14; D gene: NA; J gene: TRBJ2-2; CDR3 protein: CASSYRRDTGELFF; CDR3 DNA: TGTGCCAGCAGTTACCGGCGAGACACCGGGGAGCTGTTTTTT
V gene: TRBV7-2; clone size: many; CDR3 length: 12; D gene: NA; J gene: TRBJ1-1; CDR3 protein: CASSFQGSEAFF; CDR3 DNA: TGTGCCAGCAGCTTCCAGGGCTCTGAAGCTTTCTTT
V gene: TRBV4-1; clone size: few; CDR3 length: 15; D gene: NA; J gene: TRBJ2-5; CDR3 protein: CASSPRPGQGETQYF; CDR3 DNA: TGCGCCAGCAGCCCACGACCGGGACAAGGAGAGACCCAGTACTTC
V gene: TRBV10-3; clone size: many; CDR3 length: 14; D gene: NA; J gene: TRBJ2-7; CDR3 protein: CAISESKRFYEQYF; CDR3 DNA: TGTGCCATCAGTGAGTCGAAAAGATTCTACGAGCAGTACTTC
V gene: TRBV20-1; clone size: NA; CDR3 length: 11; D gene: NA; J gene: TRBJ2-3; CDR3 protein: CSALGAYTQYF; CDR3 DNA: TGCAGTGCTCTAGGGGCATATACGCAGTATTTT
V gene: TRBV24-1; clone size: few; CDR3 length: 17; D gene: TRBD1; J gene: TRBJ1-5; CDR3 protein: CATSDSQRDRKNQPQHF; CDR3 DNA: TGTGCCACCAGTGATTCCCAAAGGGACAGGAAGAATCAGCCCCAGCATTTT
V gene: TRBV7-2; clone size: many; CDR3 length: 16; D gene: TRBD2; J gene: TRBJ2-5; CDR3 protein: CASSLVGGNHQETQYF; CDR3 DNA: TGTGCCAGCAGCTTAGTCGGGGGGAACCACCAAGAGACCCAGTACTTC
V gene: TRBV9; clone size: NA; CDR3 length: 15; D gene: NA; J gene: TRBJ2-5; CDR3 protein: CASSVLGNIQETQYF; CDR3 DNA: TGTGCCAGCAGCGTATTGGGAAATATCCAGGAGACCCAGTACTTC
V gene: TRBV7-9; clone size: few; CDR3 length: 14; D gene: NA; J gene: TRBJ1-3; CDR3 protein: CASSLFGAGNTIYF; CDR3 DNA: TGTGCCAGCAGCTTATTTGGGGCTGGAAACACCATATATTTT
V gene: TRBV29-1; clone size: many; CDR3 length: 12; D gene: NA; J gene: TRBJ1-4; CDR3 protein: CSGSQTNEKLFF; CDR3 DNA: TGCAGCGGATCCCAAACTAATGAAAAACTGTTTTTT
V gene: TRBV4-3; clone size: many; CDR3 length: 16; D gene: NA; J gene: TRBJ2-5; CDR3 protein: CASSPRLGVGQETQYF; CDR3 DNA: TGCGCCAGCAGCCCCCGGCTGGGGGTGGGCCAGGAGACCCAGTACTTC
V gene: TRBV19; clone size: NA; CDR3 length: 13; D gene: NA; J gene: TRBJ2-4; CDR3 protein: CASSTGNKNIQYF; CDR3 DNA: TGTGCCAGTAGTACAGGGAACAAAAACATTCAGTACTTC
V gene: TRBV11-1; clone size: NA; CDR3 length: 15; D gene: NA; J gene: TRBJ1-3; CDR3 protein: CASSLPVASGNTIYF; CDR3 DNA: TGTGCCAGCAGCTTACCGGTAGCTTCTGGAAACACCATATATTTT
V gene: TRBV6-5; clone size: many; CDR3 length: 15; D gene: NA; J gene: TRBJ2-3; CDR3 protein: CASSYPGAGTDTQYF; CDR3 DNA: TGTGCCAGCAGTTACCCGGGGGCGGGCACAGATACGCAGTATTTT
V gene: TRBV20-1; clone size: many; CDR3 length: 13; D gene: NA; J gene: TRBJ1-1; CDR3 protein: CSAYGTLGTEAFF; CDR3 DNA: TGCAGTGCCTACGGGACCCTCGGAACTGAAGCTTTCTTT
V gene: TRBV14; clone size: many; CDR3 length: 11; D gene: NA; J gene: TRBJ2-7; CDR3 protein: CASSQFTEQYF; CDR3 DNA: TGTGCCAGCAGCCAATTCACGGAGCAGTACTTC
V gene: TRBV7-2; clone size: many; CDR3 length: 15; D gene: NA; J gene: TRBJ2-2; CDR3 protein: CASSPPPFNTGELFF; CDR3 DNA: TGTGCCAGCAGCCCCCCTCCTTTTAACACCGGGGAGCTGTTTTTT
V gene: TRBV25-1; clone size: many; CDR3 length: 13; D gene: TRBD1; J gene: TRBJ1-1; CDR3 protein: CASTEQGRTEAFF; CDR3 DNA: TGTGCCAGCACTGAACAGGGGCGTACTGAAGCTTTCTTT
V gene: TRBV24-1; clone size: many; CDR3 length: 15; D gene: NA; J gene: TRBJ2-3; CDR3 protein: CATSDSQDNTDTQYF; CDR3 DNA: TGTGCCACCAGTGATAGCCAGGACAACACAGATACGCAGTATTTT